Below, 32 T cell receptor beta chains from the same sample are listed, as sequenced in a study of blood T cell repertoires in COVID-19. Only in-frame clones appear in the TCRdb table, and some are missing; sequencing was by immunoSEQ multiplex PCR. The data contain 95,000 or so clones, roughly 90% of them seen just once; the ten biggest clones take up 0.95% to 1.5%. The sequenced sample was peripheral blood. The receptors were sampled from an elderly man with active or convalescent COVID-19.

The rearrangement links TRBV5-1 to TRBJ2-1; 9 nucleotides align to TRBD2. Germline V CDR1 and CDR2: SGHRS, YFSETQ. The CDR3 is made up of 16 amino acids. V shed 1 base, J shed 3 bases, and the junction held 5 bases outside the gene matches. The CDR3 nucleotides are TGCGCCAGCAGCTTGATAGCGGGAGCGGACTACAATGAGCAGTTCTTC. It translates to CASSLIAGADYNEQFF. Full variable domain (rest looked up from reference TRBV5-1 and TRBJ2-1): KAGVTQTPRYLIKTRGQQVTLSCSPISGHRSVSWYQQTPGQGLQFLFEYFSETQRNKGNFPGRFSGRQFSNSRSEMNVSTLELGDSALYLCASSLIAGADYNEQFFGPGTRLTVL.

The V call is TRBV28, the J call TRBJ2-7, with D uncertain. The V end was cut by 7 bases, the J end by 6 bases, with 13 bases between. Germline V CDR1 and CDR2: MDHEN, SYDVKM. The CDR3 is 12 amino acids. CDR3 in amino acids: CASTPSSREQYF. In nucleotides, the CDR3 is TGTGCCAGCACCCCTTCCTCGCGCGAGCAGTACTTC.

The chain carries TRBV18 and TRBJ1-1; D might be TRBD1 (6 bases). The CDR3 runs 15 residues. V was shortened by 6 bases and J by 1 base, with 15 bases between the two germline ends. Germline lookup yields CDR1 KGHSH and CDR2 LQKENI. The CDR3 DNA is TGTGCCAGCTCCCTACTACAGGGTTCGAACACTGAAGCTTTCTTT. Translation: CASSLLQGSNTEAFF.

This chain links TRBV4-2 with TRBJ1-3; D is ambiguous. The CDR3 has 17 residues. Trimming shortened V by 0 bases and J by 0 bases, and 12 bases separated the two germline ends. Germline V lookup: CDR1 LGHNA, CDR2 YNFKEQ. In nucleotides, the CDR3 is TGTGCCAGCAGCCAAGATAAAGCGGGAAGCTCTGGAAACACCATATATTTT. Translation gives CASSQDKAGSSGNTIYF.

This clone came up once. This chain links TRBV7-9 with TRBJ1-1; TRBD1 matches 7 bases. The germline V gene encodes CDR1 SEHNR and CDR2 FQNEAQ (reference sequence). CDR3 length: 13 amino acids. Trimming removed 8 bases from V and 0 bases from J; junction bases left unmatched: 3. The CDR3 bases are TGTGCCAGCGGACAGGAAATGAACACTGAAGCTTTCTTT. Its protein is CASGQEMNTEAFF. Variable domain in full (rest from reference TRBV7-9 and TRBJ1-1): DTGVSQNPRHKITKRGQNVTFRCDPISEHNRLYWYRQTLGQGPEFLTYFQNEAQLEKSRLLSDRFSAERPKGSFSTLEIQRTEQGDSAMYLCASGQEMNTEAFFGQGTRLTVV.

The genes are TRBV27 and TRBJ2-7, with TRBD1 matching 9 bases. CDR1 and CDR2 from the germline V gene are MNHEY and SMNVEV (reference sequence). This CDR3 contains 16 residues. V lost 5 bases to trimming and J lost 3 bases; unmatched junction nucleotides: 11. This CDR3 is CASSRGTGSGYYEQYF. For the CDR3, the DNA is TGTGCCAGCAGTCGCGGGACAGGGAGTGGGTACTACGAGCAGTACTTC.

V usage is TRBV28 and J usage is TRBJ2-7; tentatively, D is TRBD1 (6 bases). CDR3 length: 15 amino acids. CDR1 MDHEN and CDR2 SYDVKM come from the germline V gene. V lost 6 bases to trimming and J lost 4 bases, with 19 bases between them. CDR3 region: CASSPEGGASYEQYF. DNA of the CDR3: TGTGCCAGCAGCCCCGAAGGGGGAGCTTCTTACGAGCAGTACTTC.

The chain uses TRBV5-4 and TRBJ2-7; D gene unclear. CDR3 length: 14 amino acids. Germline assignment: CDR1 SGHNT and CDR2 YYREEE (reference sequence). Trimming removed 3 bases from V and 2 bases from J, with 12 bases in between. The CDR3 bases are TGTGCCAGCAGCTCAACTGCCACGGCCTACGAGCAGTACTTC. Translated, it gives CASSSTATAYEQYF.

V and J are TRBV4-3 and TRBJ1-2, with 11 bases lining up with TRBD1. V lost 0 bases and J lost 8; bases outside the gene matches: 8. CDR3 length equals 16 residues. From germline, CDR1 is LGHNA and CDR2 YSLEER. As DNA, the CDR3 is TGCGCCAGCAGCCAAGAGGGCTGGGGACAGGGGGTCGGCTACACCTTC. As protein: CASSQEGWGQGVGYTF.

The chain uses TRBV6-2 or TRBV6-3 and TRBJ1-6; D remains unclear. Deletions cut 6 bases from V and 11 bases from J, with 14 bases between. The CDR3 spans 13 residues. Germline values: CDR1 MNHEY, CDR2 SVGEGT. The CDR3 region has the DNA TGTGCCAGCAGACCTCGCTGGGAGACACCCCTCCACTTT. It specifies CASRPRWETPLHF.

There are a few counts of this clone. The CDR3 sequence: CASTPDRERYTF. CDR3 DNA: TGTGCCAGCACCCCGGACAGGGAGCGCTACACCTTC. The chain joins TRBV28 to TRBJ1-2; 8 positions match TRBD1. Germline V gene data show CDR1 as MDHEN and CDR2 as SYDVKM. CDR3 length equals 12 residues. With V trimmed by 7 bases and J by 9 bases, 7 bases remained unmatched.

The J gene is TRBJ1-3, the V gene TRBV9; weak D call: TRBD1 (6 bases). CDR1 is SGDLS and CDR2 is YYNGEE in the germline V gene. This CDR3 is 16 amino acids long. Between the trimmed V and J ends, which lost 3 bases and 4 bases, there was a span of 17 bases. This CDR3 is CASSDRTGTLGNTIYF. The CDR3 coding sequence is TGTGCCAGCAGCGACAGAACCGGGACACTCGGAAACACCATATATTTT.

In this sample, this clone turned up once. This chain connects TRBV12-3 or TRBV12-4 to TRBJ2-1; D possibly corresponds to TRBD2 (6 bases). Trimming removed 6 bases from V and 10 bases from J, with 13 bases in between. This CDR3 has 12 amino acids. The DNA for the CDR3 is TGTGCCAGCAGCACGACTAGTAAAGAGCAGTTCTTC. This translates into CASSTTSKEQFF.

The chain has TRBV14 and TRBJ2-3, with D unresolved. Trimming took 4 bases from V and 3 from J, leaving 8 bases between them. Germline lookup yields CDR1 SGHDN and CDR2 FVKESK. The CDR3 has 13 amino acids. The CDR3 region has the DNA TGTGCCAGCAGCCTTAGAGATACAGATACGCAGTATTTT. As protein: CASSLRDTDTQYF.

V usage is TRBV5-1 and J usage is TRBJ2-1; 7 nucleotides agree with TRBD2. The CDR3 totals 16 residues. Germline V gene sequence: CDR1 SGHRS, CDR2 YFSETQ. V was pared by 0 bases and J by 0 bases, with 3 bases of the junction left unmatched. The CDR3 is CASSLAAGASYNEQFF. CDR3 nucleotides: TGCGCCAGCAGCTTGGCCGCGGGAGCCTCCTACAATGAGCAGTTCTTC.

The V and J genes are TRBV4-3 and TRBJ2-2, with D perhaps TRBD2 (5 bases). The CDR3 is made up of 14 amino acids. V lost 5 bases, J lost 6 bases, and 13 bases lay in between. Germline-derived CDR1 and CDR2 are LGHNA and YSLEER. CDR3 coding DNA: TGCGCCAGCAGCTCAGTGCCGGGATCCGGGGAGCTGTTTTTT. As protein: CASSSVPGSGELFF.

The chain is built from TRBV5-1 and TRBJ2-1; TRBD2 agrees at 11 bases. Germline values: CDR1 SGHRS, CDR2 YFSETQ. V trimming: 2 bases; J trimming: 4 bases; junction bases outside the gene matches: 5. The CDR3 sequence is 16 residues long. The CDR3 reads CASSLATSGGYNEQFF. Here the CDR3 DNA reads TGCGCCAGCAGCTTAGCCACTAGCGGGGGTTACAATGAGCAGTTCTTC. The entire variable domain, with the rest obtained from reference TRBV5-1 and TRBJ2-1, is as follows: KAGVTQTPRYLIKTRGQQVTLSCSPISGHRSVSWYQQTPGQGLQFLFEYFSETQRNKGNFPGRFSGRQFSNSRSEMNVSTLELGDSALYLCASSLATSGGYNEQFFGPGTRLTVL.

This clone has a handful of counts. The chain has TRBV19 and TRBJ2-7; perhaps TRBD1 as D (6 bases). The CDR3 has 13 amino acids. The germline V gene has CDR1 LNHDA and CDR2 SQIVND (reference sequence). V was cut by 7 bases and J by 2 bases, with 12 bases left in between. This chain's CDR3 is CASTPTGAYEQYF. Written as DNA, the CDR3 is TGTGCCAGTACCCCGACAGGAGCCTACGAGCAGTACTTC.

The chain carries TRBV6-2 or TRBV6-3 and TRBJ1-4; the D gene is possibly TRBD1 (6 bases). The CDR3 has 13 residues. The germline gives CDR1 MNHEY, CDR2 SVGEGT. V was cut by 0 bases and J by 10 bases, with 9 bases left in between. This CDR3 is CASSYSPQGKLFF. The CDR3 DNA reads TGTGCCAGCAGTTACTCGCCACAGGGAAAACTGTTTTTT.

This chain joins TRBV5-4 and TRBJ1-6; D call uncertain. Germline lookup yields CDR1 SGHNT and CDR2 YYREEE (reference sequence). This CDR3 is built from 17 residues. The V end was cut by 3 bases, the J end by 0 bases, with 13 bases between. This CDR3 reads CASSSTQHLSYNSPLHF. As DNA, the CDR3 is TGTGCCAGCAGCTCCACACAACACCTCTCCTATAATTCACCCCTCCACTTT.

The rearrangement links TRBV7-2 to TRBJ2-1; 11 nucleotides line up with TRBD1. Germline V gene sequence: CDR1 SGHTA, CDR2 FQGNSA. The trim removed 4 bases at V and 2 bases at J, leaving 1 base unmatched. This CDR3 is 15 amino acids long. CDR3 coding DNA: TGTGCCAGCAGCTCGGGACAGGGGGCCTACAATGAGCAGTTCTTC. Protein: CASSSGQGAYNEQFF.

The V call is TRBV3-1 (or the pseudogene TRBV3-2), the J call TRBJ1-1, with no clear D. V was trimmed by 3 bases and J by 4 bases, leaving 6 bases between them. The CDR3 runs 12 residues. Germline CDR1 reads LGHDT; CDR2 reads YNNKEL (reference sequence). CDR3: CASSHVFTEAFF. CDR3 DNA: TGTGCCAGCAGCCATGTCTTCACTGAAGCTTTCTTT.

Turning to this clone: At the DNA level, this CDR3 is encoded by other sequences in the same sample as well. The chain couples TRBV7-2 to TRBJ1-1, with 8 bases aligning to TRBD1. Germline trimming cut 5 bases from V and 4 bases from J; bases unmatched to any gene: 3. Germline CDR1 is SGHTA and CDR2 is FQGNSA. The CDR3 has 13 amino acids. This CDR3 is CASSATGGTEAFF. In DNA form, the CDR3 reads TGTGCCAGCAGCGCCACAGGGGGCACTGAAGCTTTCTTT.

This clone has only one observation. The rearrangement uses TRBV6-5 and TRBJ2-7; weak D call: TRBD2 (5 bases). Trimming removed 6 bases at V and 6 bases at J, with 12 bases between. Germline CDR1 is MNHEY and CDR2 is SVGAGI. This CDR3 has 12 amino acids. The DNA of the CDR3 is TGTGCCAGCAGGAGGGTAAGTTCCGAGCAGTACTTC. This sequence encodes CASRRVSSEQYF.

The chain couples TRBV4-2 to TRBJ2-7, with 11 bases aligning to TRBD2. The CDR3 covers 15 residues. J lost 4 bases, V lost 1 base, and 3 bases had no gene match. Germline V lookup: CDR1 LGHNA, CDR2 YNFKEQ. The CDR3 sequence is CASSQAASGGYEQYF. The CDR3 coding sequence is TGTGCCAGCAGCCAAGCAGCTAGCGGGGGGTACGAGCAGTACTTC.

The rearrangement links TRBV6-5 to TRBJ1-5; D call uncertain. Germline CDR1 MNHEY, CDR2 SVGAGI. CDR3 length: 14 residues. The ends were cut back, 8 bases at V and 2 bases at J, with 13 bases in the middle. The CDR3: CASSPGLGNQPQHF. CDR3 in DNA: TGTGCCAGCTCACCGGGGTTGGGCAATCAGCCCCAGCATTTT.

This clone appeared once. The chain recombines TRBV28 with TRBJ1-5; a possible D gene is TRBD1 (6 bases). The CDR3 totals 13 residues. Trimming took off 4 bases at V and 4 bases at J, with 8 bases between the two ends. Germline CDR1 is MDHEN and CDR2 is SYDVKM. The CDR3 region has the DNA TGTGCCAGCAGTTCAGGACAGAATCAGCCCCAGCATTTT. Translation: CASSSGQNQPQHF.

This chain links TRBV28 with TRBJ1-1, with 8 bases aligning to TRBD1. CDR1 and CDR2 from the germline V gene are MDHEN and SYDVKM. The CDR3 sequence is 15 residues long. V was clipped by 5 bases and J by 2 bases; unmatched bases: 7. CDR3 in DNA: TGTGCCAGCAGTGACACCGGGACAGGTAACACTGAAGCTTTCTTT. Translating it yields CASSDTGTGNTEAFF.

This chain connects TRBV28 to TRBJ1-1, with D maybe TRBD1 (5 bases). Germline CDR1 reads MDHEN; CDR2 reads SYDVKM. V gave up 5 bases and J gave up 4 bases, with 14 bases separating them. The CDR3 contains 14 residues. The CDR3 is CASSPGGVVTEAFF. In DNA form, the CDR3 reads TGTGCCAGCAGTCCCGGAGGGGTGGTCACTGAAGCTTTCTTT.

This chain links TRBV6-1 with TRBJ1-1; tentative D call: TRBD1 (5 bases). The CDR3 has 12 residues. In germline, CDR1 is MNHNS, CDR2 SASEGT. With 6 bases removed from V and 4 bases from J, the gap between germline ends came to 9 bases. The CDR3 sequence: CASRRTITEAFF. DNA of the CDR3: TGTGCCAGCAGGAGGACAATCACTGAAGCTTTCTTT.

This clone has only one observation. The chain has TRBV30 and TRBJ2-5; D is ambiguous. Trimming took off 1 base at V and 4 bases at J, with 10 bases between the two ends. The V gene's germline CDR1 is GTSNPN and CDR2 SVGIG (reference sequence). The CDR3 extends over 13 amino acids. CDR3 region: CAWSGGSVETQYF. DNA for the CDR3: TGTGCCTGGAGTGGAGGCAGTGTAGAGACCCAGTACTTC.

The rearrangement joins TRBV12-3 or TRBV12-4 to TRBJ1-1; perhaps TRBD1 as D (5 bases). Trimming removed 7 bases at V and 5 bases at J, with 11 bases between. CDR3 length equals 12 residues. CDR3 sequence (DNA): TGTGCCAGCAAAGTCGGGGGTACTGAAGCTTTCTTT. It specifies CASKVGGTEAFF.